This entry features one T cell receptor (beta chain) sequence. This clone was seen a few times. Its antigen remains unidentified. Here, both gene names and germline sequences come from the mouse. With the read ending 4 residues before the CDR3 end, the germline J gene is used to fill in that end. These data come from a study of CD8+ T cells in alopecia areata (dated by TCRdb to 2016 to 2018). About the full investigation: Skin from C3H/HeJ donors with spontaneous alopecia (roughly 6-13 months old) was grafted onto female C3H/HeJ recipients that were roughly 6-11 weeks old. In both human patients and the C3H/HeJ mouse model, the study applied high-throughput TCRbeta sequencing to look at T cell clonal expansion in alopecia areata. On the human side, TCRbeta sequencing was run on scalp tissue and on sorted CD4+ and CD8+ peripheral blood T cells from healthy controls and from alopecia areata patients with either patchy or totalis/universalis disease. Scalp clonality was compared among normal scalp (n=4), patchy alopecia areata scalp (n=8), and alopecia totalis/universalis scalp (n=8). RNA came from the PAXgene miRNA kit for fixed scalp, the miRNeasy kit for PBMCs, and the RNeasy kit for mouse skin. TCRbeta CDR3 regions were amplified by immunoSEQ multiplex PCR using 35 Vbeta forward and 13 Jbeta reverse primers.

Libraries were constructed by the immunoSEQ multiplex PCR assay. To provide template for TCR sequencing, every sample had RNA extracted and reverse transcribed into cDNA. First-strand cDNA was synthesized using SuperScript III with a 2:1 mix of oligo-dT and random hexamers. A synthetic immune receptor repertoire was used to gauge amplification bias, and whatever bias remained was removed computationally. Sequencing of the libraries was done on Illumina HiSeq using 60 bp reads that spanned the CDR3 and were read from J toward V. The study's own analysis went as follows. After raw reads were preprocessed to remove errors, the CDR3 was defined following IMGT conventions as running from the conserved cysteine to phenylalanine. Clonality was computed by normalizing Shannon entropy by log2 of the number of productive unique TCRs and subtracting the result from 1. CD4 or CD8 identity of scalp clones was inferred by cross-referencing scalp TCRbeta sequences with sorted blood CD4 and CD8 repertoires. Drawn from immuneACCESS, this table holds only the in-frame rearrangements with V and J called that TCRdb kept. Clones are partly lost; checked studies trace under half to an unresolved V gene and leave the rest unexplained. V and J calls and clone size are given by that table; D and trimming were obtained from the DNA. This sample includes about 300,000 clones, and none of them was observed just once. The ten largest clones represent around 1.2% of the sample.

Cells from pooled mouse cutaneous lymph nodes were stained for CD4, CD8alpha, NKG2D, NKG2ACE and other markers and then sorted on a BD Influx. Based on the germline V gene, the CDR1 and CDR2 sequences are MSHET and SYDVDS. The CDR3 holds 12 amino acids from the cysteine to the phenylalanine. The DNA shown is the part of the CDR3 that was read: 24 bases, in frame from base 1. Study-wide conclusions, independent of this receptor: Higher clonality and more expanded CD8+ clones were observed in lesional scalp than in normal scalp, particularly in alopecia totalis/universalis, a finding suggestive of antigenic drive. Scalp TCR repertoire analysis is complicated because resident alphabeta T cells in normal human skin are also sequenced, whereas mouse skin is dominated by gammadelta T cells. Compared with mice, TCR sequences shared between patients were less clear, possibly partly because of HLA diversity across the patient population.

The V and J segments used are TRBV29 and TRBJ1-1; the D segment could be TRBD1, given 6 matching bases. The sequence was obtained from a C3H/HeJ mouse with alopecia areata. Mice from this strain have the MHC haplotype H2-k. Specimen: CD4+ T cells sorted from a lymph node. Partial CDR3 DNA: TGTGCTAGCAGTGTCCGGGACATA. The encoded protein is CASSVRDI. The complete CDR3 sequence is CASSVRDIEVFF.